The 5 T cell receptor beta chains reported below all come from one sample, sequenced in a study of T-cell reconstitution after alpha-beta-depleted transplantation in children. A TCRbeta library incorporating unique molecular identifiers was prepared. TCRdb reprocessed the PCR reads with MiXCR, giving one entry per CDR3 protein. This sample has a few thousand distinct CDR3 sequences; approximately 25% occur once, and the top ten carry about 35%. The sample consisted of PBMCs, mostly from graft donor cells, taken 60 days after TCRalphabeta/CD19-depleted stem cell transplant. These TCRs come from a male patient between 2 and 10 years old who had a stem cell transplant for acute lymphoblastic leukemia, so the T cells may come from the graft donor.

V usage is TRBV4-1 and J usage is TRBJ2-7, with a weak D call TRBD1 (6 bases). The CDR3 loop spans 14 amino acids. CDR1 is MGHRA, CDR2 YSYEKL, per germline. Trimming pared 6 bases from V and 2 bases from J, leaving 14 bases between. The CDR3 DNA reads TGCGCCAGCAGACAAAGGACAGAAGCCTACGAGCAGTACTTC. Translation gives CASRQRTEAYEQYF.

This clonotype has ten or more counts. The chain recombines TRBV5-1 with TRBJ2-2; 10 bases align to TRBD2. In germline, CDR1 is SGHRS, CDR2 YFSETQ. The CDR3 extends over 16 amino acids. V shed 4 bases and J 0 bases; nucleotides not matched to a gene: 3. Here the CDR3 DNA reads TGCGCCAGCAGCGGACTAGCGGATCCGAACACCGGGGAGCTGTTTTTT. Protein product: CASSGLADPNTGELFF.

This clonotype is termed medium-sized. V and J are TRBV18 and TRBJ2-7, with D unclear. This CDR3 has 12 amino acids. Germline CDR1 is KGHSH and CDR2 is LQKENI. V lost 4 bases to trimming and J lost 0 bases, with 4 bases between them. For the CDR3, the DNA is TGTGCCAGCTCACTCGTCTCCTACGAGCAGTACTTC. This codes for CASSLVSYEQYF.

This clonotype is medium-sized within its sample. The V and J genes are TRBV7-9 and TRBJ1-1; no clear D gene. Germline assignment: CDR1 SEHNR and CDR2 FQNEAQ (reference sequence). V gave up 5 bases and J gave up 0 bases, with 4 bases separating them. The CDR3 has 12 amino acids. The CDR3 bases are TGTGCCAGCAGCATTATGAACACTGAAGCTTTCTTT. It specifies CASSIMNTEAFF.

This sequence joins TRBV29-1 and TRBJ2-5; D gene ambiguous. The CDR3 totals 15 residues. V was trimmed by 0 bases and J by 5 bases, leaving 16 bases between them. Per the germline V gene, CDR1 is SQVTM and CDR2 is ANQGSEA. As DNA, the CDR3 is TGCAGCGTTGAAGATGAGGACCTGAAGCTCGAGACCCAGTACTTC. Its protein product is CSVEDEDLKLETQYF.